This note documents a single T cell receptor (beta chain) sequence. Its cognate antigen is unknown. The protocol was immunoSEQ multiplex PCR, while the TCRdb copy is restricted to in-frame clones and leaves out a portion. The sample holds 150,000 or so clones; about 90% are singletons and the top ten take 1.3%. Trimming shortened V by 3 bases and J by 0 bases, and 6 bases separated the two germline ends. Germline V gene sequence: CDR1 SGHVS, CDR2 FQNEAQ. There are 14 residues in the CDR3. The sample originates from a study of T cell responses to AZD1222 COVID-19 vaccine. Study results and caveats: It was only after the peak T cell response that any repertoires were sampled. Donors were mostly white British, more females; clonal diversity possibly underestimated. Targets within unmutated variant regions were reportedly found for nearly half of spike-specific TCRs.

This chain uses TRBV7-8 with TRBJ2-1; D gene uncertain. This specimen consisted of peripheral blood, obtained 28 days after the second AZD1222 dose. The TCR originated in an adult who received the AZD1222 COVID-19 vaccine. CDR3: CASSLALSYNEQFF. The CDR3 DNA sequence: TGTGCCAGCAGCTTGGCCCTCTCCTACAATGAGCAGTTCTTC.